Included here is one TCR beta chain sequence, with context. The antigen remains undetermined. The length of the CDR3 is 14 residues. V lost 4 bases and J lost 7; bases outside the gene matches: 9. Germline V gives CDR1 MNHEY, CDR2 SVGAGI. Clones were sequenced by immunoSEQ multiplex PCR, and TCRdb holds only the in-frame ones, with some missing. The sample contains tens of thousands of clones, 80% to 90% of which appear only once. This sample is part of a study of OX40 agonist ivuxolimab in advanced cancers. About the research overall: Having had anti-PD-1, anti-PD-L1 or anti-CTLA-4 therapy before was allowed, and roughly 39% had some. The study's findings and limits: The antigen specificity of the peripheral T cells (those that were expanded) was not determined.

The V call is TRBV6-5, the J call TRBJ2-5, with 7 nucleotides matching TRBD1. The sequences come from CD4+ or CD8+ T cells sorted from blood, collected in a trial of the OX40 agonist ivuxolimab. This TCR came from an adult with an advanced solid tumor such as melanoma, head and neck, liver or kidney cancer. The CDR3 bases are TGTGCCAGCAGTTTGGGACAGCAAAGAAGGACCCAGTACTTC. This encodes CASSLGQQRRTQYF.